This T cell receptor beta chain was identified in a study of blood T cell repertoires in COVID-19. As for the study in general: The origin of the acute and convalescent COVID-19 samples was the United States, Italy and Spain. Sources were T cells, B-cell-depleted T cells, or PBMCs; the material itself was cDNA or gDNA.

Seattle participants joined during active infection and were tracked over time. Germline-derived CDR1 and CDR2 are SQVTM and ANQGSEA. V lost 6 bases, J lost 9 bases, and 3 bases stayed unmatched. This CDR3 is built from 10 residues. Authors' processing steps: Nucleated cell number was recorded as an estimate derived from reference gene primer amplification. Method: immunoSEQ multiplex PCR; TCRdb's copy keeps in-frame clones and lacks some. V and J calls plus clone size are reproduced from that table; the DNA served to infer D and trimming. The sample shows 250,000 to 400,000 clones, approximately 87% of them seen only once.

This TCR derives from a woman in her thirties with COVID-19, enrolled during active disease. J is TRBJ1-1 and V is TRBV29-1, with 8 bases aligning to TRBD1. Sample: peripheral blood. The CDR3 nucleotides are TGCAGCGTCGGACAGGGAAAAGCTTTCTTT. This translates into CSVGQGKAFF.